This T cell receptor (beta chain) was observed in a study of CD8+CD57+ T cells in acquired aplastic anemia. Whole-study context: When averaged, DNA from sorted CD4+ and CD8+ cells came to 3.2 ug. The average read count for CD4+ cells in healthy donors was about 10 million.

V lost 1 base and J 8 bases, leaving 12 bases between the germline ends. The CDR3 contains 13 residues. Germline lookup yields CDR1 SGHRS and CDR2 YFSETQ. About this clonotype itself: What it recognizes is unknown.

The study, taken as a whole, reports: Roughly 27 sequences, all CD8+ CDR3, were shared between patients and controls.

Genomic DNA acted as the template from which TCR beta VDJ combination and CDR3 sequence profiling were carried out. TCRdb re-analysed the reads in MiXCR, keeping a single row per CDR3 protein. The sample records some 240,000 distinct CDR3 sequences, 34% being singletons. This clonotype was sampled from a human donor in good health, serving as a control. This rearrangement joins TRBV5-1 to TRBJ1-2, with D perhaps TRBD1 (5 bases). The sample consisted of sorted CD4+, CD8+, or CD8+CD57+ T cells (not recorded which) from PBMCs. The CDR3 nucleotides are TGCGCCAGCAGCTTGTTTTCAGGGCGCGGCTACACCTTC. Protein: CASSLFSGRGYTF.